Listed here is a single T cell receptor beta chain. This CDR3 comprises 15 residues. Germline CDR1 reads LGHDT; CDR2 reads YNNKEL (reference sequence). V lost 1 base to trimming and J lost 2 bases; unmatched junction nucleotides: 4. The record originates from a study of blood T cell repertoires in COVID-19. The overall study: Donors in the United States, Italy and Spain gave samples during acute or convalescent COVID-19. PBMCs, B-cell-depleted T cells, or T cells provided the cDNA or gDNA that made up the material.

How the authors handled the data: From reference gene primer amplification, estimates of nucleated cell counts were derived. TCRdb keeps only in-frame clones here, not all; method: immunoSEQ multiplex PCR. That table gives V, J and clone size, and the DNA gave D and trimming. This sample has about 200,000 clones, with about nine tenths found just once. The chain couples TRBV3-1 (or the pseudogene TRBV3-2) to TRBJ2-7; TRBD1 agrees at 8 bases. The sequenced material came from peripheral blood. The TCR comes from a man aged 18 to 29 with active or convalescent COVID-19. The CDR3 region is CASSQGQGSPYEQYF. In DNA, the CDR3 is TGTGCCAGCAGCCAAGGACAGGGGTCCCCCTACGAGCAGTACTTC.